This passage covers 4 T cell receptor beta chains from one sample sequenced in a study of response to subunit inactivated influenza vaccine. Each CDR3 protein gets one entry after TCRdb re-called the RT-PCR reads with MiXCR. The repertoire includes approximately 530,000 distinct CDR3 sequences, 6% to 9% of them detected once, and around 13% sits in the top ten. Sequenced here: PBMCs from blood, sampled about 23 months after vaccination. The source of these receptors is a man aged 50 to 69 who received an inactivated influenza vaccine.

This clonotype has more than one count but fewer than ten. This chain links TRBV4-2 with TRBJ2-2; tentatively, D is TRBD1 (6 bases). The CDR3 spans 17 residues. Germline CDR1 is LGHNA and CDR2 is YNFKEQ. Between the trimmed V and J ends, which lost 0 bases and 2 bases, there was a span of 13 bases. In DNA form, the CDR3 reads TGTGCCAGCAGCCAAGATCCAACAGGGTTAAACACCGGGGAGCTGTTTTTT. Its protein is CASSQDPTGLNTGELFF.

This clonotype appeared many times. V gene TRBV5-1 combines with J gene TRBJ2-4; D perhaps matches TRBD2 (6 bases). CDR3 length: 18 residues. V was pared by 3 bases and J by 3 bases, with 22 bases between. Germline loops: CDR1 SGHRS, CDR2 YFSETQ. The CDR3 DNA reads as TGCGCCAGCAGCTACTTGACCAATAGCAGGGAGGACAAAAACATTCAGTACTTC. This sequence encodes CASSYLTNSREDKNIQYF.

There are many counts of this clonotype. The J gene is TRBJ2-5, the V gene TRBV2; D perhaps matches TRBD1 (5 bases). The length of the CDR3 is 15 residues. V was clipped by 2 bases and J by 5 bases, with 15 bases between them. CDR1 is SNHLY, CDR2 FYNNEI, per germline. DNA for the CDR3: TGTGCCAGCAGTGAAAAGAATCAGGGATTGGAGACCCAGTACTTC. This encodes CASSEKNQGLETQYF.

This clonotype showed up just a few times. This chain links TRBV7-3 with TRBJ1-1; 7 nucleotides align to TRBD1. The germline V gene encodes CDR1 SGHTA and CDR2 FQGTGA. V was clipped by 5 bases and J by 4 bases; unmatched bases: 7. The CDR3 is 14 residues long. The CDR3 reads CASSPDRVGTEAFF. CDR3 nucleotides: TGTGCCAGCAGCCCCGACAGGGTAGGCACTGAAGCTTTCTTT.